This TCR beta chain was profiled in a study of T cell repertoires in cytomegalovirus infection. TCRdb re-called the reads with MiXCR, one entry per CDR3 protein. Among some 480,000 distinct CDR3 sequences listed, roughly a third were seen once. Germline V gene lookup returns CDR1 MGHDK and CDR2 SYGVNS. Trimming removed 2 bases from V and 8 bases from J, with 15 bases in between. The CDR3 is made up of 14 amino acids. Remarks on this clonotype: Antigen unknown.

The source is a human donor in good health (CMV status not recorded). Some clones in this sample may be carry-over from other donors' samples. The chain is built from TRBV25-1 and TRBJ1-2; no definite D call. This specimen was cultured PBMCs, taken from culture after CMV antigen stimulation. The CDR3 reads CASSEGGVGVGYTF. The CDR3 DNA reads as TGTGCCAGCAGTGAAGGTGGGGTTGGGGTCGGCTACACCTTC.